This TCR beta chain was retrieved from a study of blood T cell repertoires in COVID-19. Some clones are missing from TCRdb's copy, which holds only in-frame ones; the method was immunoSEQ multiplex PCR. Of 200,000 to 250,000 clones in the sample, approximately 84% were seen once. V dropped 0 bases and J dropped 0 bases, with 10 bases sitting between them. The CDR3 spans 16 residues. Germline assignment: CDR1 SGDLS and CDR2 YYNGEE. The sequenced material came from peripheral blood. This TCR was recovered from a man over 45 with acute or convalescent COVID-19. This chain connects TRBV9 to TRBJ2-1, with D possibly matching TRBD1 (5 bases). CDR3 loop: CASSVEGASSYNEQFF. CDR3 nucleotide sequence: TGTGCCAGCAGCGTAGAAGGGGCTAGCTCCTACAATGAGCAGTTCTTC.